These 32 T cell receptor beta chains were sequenced from one sample in a study of T cell repertoires in cytomegalovirus infection. Via MiXCR, TCRdb re-called the reads, giving one row per CDR3 protein. The data contain fewer than 300,000 distinct CDR3 sequences, roughly 23% of them singletons. Sequences were obtained from PBMCs. These receptors came from a human donor in good health (CMV status not recorded). Some clones in this sample may be carry-over from other donors' samples.

The chain carries TRBV19 and TRBJ2-1; D uncertain. Germline CDR1 LNHDA, CDR2 SQIVND (reference sequence). This CDR3 spans 15 amino acids. Trimming removed 3 bases at V and 10 bases at J, with 19 bases between. CDR3 nucleotides: TGTGCCAGTAGTATTCAGACCACCATCTCTGGGGAGCAGTTCTTC. Translating gives CASSIQTTISGEQFF.

The chain has TRBV11-2 and TRBJ1-1; TRBD1 matches at 7 bases. The J segment lost 0 bases and the V segment lost 5 bases, leaving 24 bases of the junction unmatched. The germline V gene has CDR1 SGHAT and CDR2 FQNNGV. The CDR3 contains 21 residues. The CDR3 DNA follows: TGTGCCAGCAGCCGGTCTTACCCAAAACCGGGACAGAGCTCACTGAACACTGAAGCTTTCTTT. Translating it yields CASSRSYPKPGQSSLNTEAFF.

The chain recombines TRBV20-1 with TRBJ2-1; D ambiguous. Germline V gives CDR1 DFQATT, CDR2 SNEGSKA (reference sequence). The CDR3 is 12 residues long. The ends were cut back, 0 bases at V and 9 bases at J, with 9 bases in the middle. CDR3 amino acids: CSAREGLLEQFF. In DNA form, the CDR3 reads TGCAGTGCTAGAGAAGGCCTCCTTGAGCAGTTCTTC.

This chain joins TRBV29-1 and TRBJ2-5; D might be TRBD2 (5 bases). The length of the CDR3 is 12 residues. Germline CDR1 SQVTM, CDR2 ANQGSEA. V was pared by 4 bases and J by 7 bases, with 13 bases between. As DNA, the CDR3 is TGCAGCGTTGCAAGGCCTCGGGGGACCCAGTACTTC. This translates into CSVARPRGTQYF.

This clonotype has a count of ten or more. The chain recombines TRBV7-2 with TRBJ2-6, with D maybe TRBD1 (6 bases). CDR1 SGHTA and CDR2 FQGNSA come from the germline V gene. The CDR3 spans 15 residues. V lost 4 bases and J 4 bases, leaving 11 bases between the germline ends. The CDR3 reads CASSSLQGGANVLTF. CDR3 nucleotide sequence: TGTGCCAGCAGCTCATTACAGGGAGGGGCCAACGTCCTGACTTTC.

The J gene is TRBJ1-1, the V gene TRBV7-3, with TRBD1 matching over 8 bases. The CDR3 consists of 14 residues. V lost 5 bases, J lost 4 bases, and 6 bases stayed unmatched. CDR1 and CDR2 from the germline V gene are SGHTA and FQGTGA. CDR3 in DNA: TGTGCCAGCAGCCCACAGGGGGGTCGCACTGAAGCTTTCTTT. Translated, it gives CASSPQGGRTEAFF.

This clonotype was seen a handful of times. The chain employs TRBV7-2 and TRBJ2-3; 8 bases map to TRBD1. In germline, CDR1 is SGHTA, CDR2 FQGNSA. There are 16 residues in the CDR3. V trimming: 1 base; J trimming: 0 bases; junction bases outside the gene matches: 3. This CDR3 is CASSLVGTGSTDTQYF. The CDR3 DNA follows: TGTGCCAGCAGCTTAGTCGGGACAGGTAGCACAGATACGCAGTATTTT.

The V gene is TRBV5-4, the J gene TRBJ1-1; 7 nucleotides match TRBD1. The CDR3 extends over 15 amino acids. V gave up 4 bases and J gave up 1 base; unmatched junction bases: 7. CDR1 and CDR2 (germline): SGHNT, YYREEE (reference sequence). CDR3 nucleotide sequence: TGTGCCAGCAGCCCTAGACAGGGAGAGAACACTGAAGCTTTCTTT. Translated, it gives CASSPRQGENTEAFF. Full variable domain (remainder filled in from reference TRBV5-4 and TRBJ1-1): ETGVTQSPTHLIKTRGQQVTLRCSSQSGHNTVSWYQQALGQGPQFIFQYYREEENGRGNFPPRFSGLQFPNYSSELNVNALELDDSALYLCASSPRQGENTEAFFGQGTRLTVV.

This clonotype was detected many times. The CDR3 region has the DNA TGTGCCAGCACCATGGGAGGGACCGGGGAGCTGTTTTTT. Protein sequence: CASTMGGTGELFF. The V and J genes are TRBV7-2 and TRBJ2-2, with 7 bases identical to TRBD2. The V and J ends lost 7 bases and 5 bases, in that order; junction bases with no gene match: 4. This CDR3 region has 13 residues. The germline CDR1 and CDR2 sequences are SGHTA and FQGNSA.

The chain has TRBV20-1 and TRBJ2-7; D gene ambiguous. V lost 5 bases, J lost 4 bases, and 15 bases lay in between. The germline CDR1 and CDR2 sequences are DFQATT and SNEGSKA (reference sequence). The CDR3 has 13 amino acids. CDR3 loop: CSAGLGFVYEQYF. The CDR3 DNA is TGCAGTGCTGGCCTTGGGTTCGTTTACGAGCAGTACTTC.

There are a few counts of this clonotype. The rearrangement joins TRBV5-1 to TRBJ2-7; D gene unclear. Per germline, CDR1 SGHRS and CDR2 YFSETQ. This CDR3 comprises 13 residues. Deletions cut 0 bases from V and 0 bases from J, with 4 bases between. CDR3 nucleotide sequence: TGCGCCAGCAGCTTGGCCCCCTCCTACGAGCAGTACTTC. This gives the protein CASSLAPSYEQYF. The entire variable domain, with the rest obtained from reference TRBV5-1 and TRBJ2-7, is as follows: KAGVTQTPRYLIKTRGQQVTLSCSPISGHRSVSWYQQTPGQGLQFLFEYFSETQRNKGNFPGRFSGRQFSNSRSEMNVSTLELGDSALYLCASSLAPSYEQYFGPGTRLTVT.

Ten or more counts support this clonotype. The chain is built from TRBV27 and TRBJ2-5; unclear D gene. Trimming took off 0 bases at V and 4 bases at J, with 6 bases between the two ends. The CDR3 spans 13 residues. Germline lookup yields CDR1 MNHEY and CDR2 SMNVEV (reference sequence). CDR3 DNA: TGTGCCAGCAGTTTATCTCGAAGAGAGACCCAGTACTTC. Amino acid sequence: CASSLSRRETQYF.

At least ten counts were recorded for this clonotype. The V and J genes are TRBV7-2 and TRBJ1-6, with D hard to call. Germline assignment: CDR1 SGHTA and CDR2 FQGNSA. V dropped 2 bases and J dropped 5 bases, with 4 bases sitting between them. The CDR3 is 13 residues long. Here the CDR3 DNA reads TGTGCCAGCAGCTTAATTGATAATTCACCCCTCCACTTT. The encoded protein is CASSLIDNSPLHF.

This clonotype turned up a few times. The V call is TRBV20-1, the J call TRBJ2-7; possibly TRBD2 for D (6 bases). Per germline, CDR1 DFQATT and CDR2 SNEGSKA (reference sequence). The CDR3 has 15 amino acids. V was pared by 5 bases and J by 0 bases, with 17 bases between. CDR3 coding DNA: TGCAGTGCTCTGGGGGGTGTCTCCTCCTCCTACGAGCAGTACTTC. Protein: CSALGGVSSSYEQYF.

V usage is TRBV5-4 and J usage is TRBJ2-2; no definite D call. V lost 3 bases, J lost 4 bases, and 7 bases lay in between. The CDR3 covers 13 residues. The V gene's germline CDR1 is SGHNT and CDR2 YYREEE (reference sequence). The chain's CDR3 is CASSWTSTGELFF. The CDR3 nucleotides are TGTGCCAGCAGCTGGACCAGCACCGGGGAGCTGTTTTTT.

This clonotype has a handful of counts. The chain links TRBV28 to TRBJ2-5; D is possibly TRBD1 (5 bases). V was pared by 3 bases and J by 7 bases, with 12 bases between. Looked up from germline, CDR1 is MDHEN and CDR2 is SYDVKM. This CDR3 comprises 13 residues. For the CDR3, the DNA is TGTGCCAGCAGTTTTTCAGGACATGCGACCCAGTACTTC. The encoded protein is CASSFSGHATQYF.

This clonotype has at least ten counts. The rearrangement joins TRBV7-2 to TRBJ2-5; D is ambiguous. Germline lookup yields CDR1 SGHTA and CDR2 FQGNSA. The length of the CDR3 is 13 residues. V lost 1 base, J lost 6 bases, and 9 bases lay in between. The CDR3 DNA sequence: TGTGCCAGCAGCTTAGGTGTGGGGAAGACCCAGTACTTC. It encodes CASSLGVGKTQYF.

The rearrangement joins TRBV20-1 to TRBJ2-5; 11 bases fit TRBD2. The CDR3 loop spans 15 amino acids. Germline V gives CDR1 DFQATT, CDR2 SNEGSKA (reference sequence). V trimming: 3 bases; J trimming: 2 bases; junction bases outside the gene matches: 5. CDR3 nucleotide sequence: TGCAGTGCTAGGGTCGGGACTAGCGGTCAAGAGACCCAGTACTTC. Its translation is CSARVGTSGQETQYF.

The chain employs TRBV28 and TRBJ1-6, with D unresolved. The CDR3 covers 17 residues. The germline V and J ends were trimmed by 7 bases and 0 bases, with 16 bases remaining between them. The germline gives CDR1 MDHEN, CDR2 SYDVKM. CDR3 residues: CASISPPWDSYNSPLHF. The CDR3 DNA reads TGTGCCAGCATCTCTCCCCCCTGGGACTCCTATAATTCACCCCTCCACTTT.

This clonotype has just a few counts. This chain uses TRBV7-2 with TRBJ1-2; D might be TRBD1 (6 bases). Per the germline V gene, CDR1 is SGHTA and CDR2 is FQGNSA. This CDR3 region has 14 residues. V gave up 5 bases and J gave up 4 bases, with 14 bases separating them. The CDR3 here is CASSPGDIPYGYTF. The CDR3 DNA reads TGTGCCAGCAGCCCAGGGGACATTCCCTATGGCTACACCTTC.

This clonotype came up once. The V and J genes are TRBV3-1 and TRBJ1-5; 7 bases align to TRBD1. Per the germline V gene, CDR1 is LGHDT and CDR2 is YNNKEL (reference sequence). This CDR3 has 15 amino acids. V lost 4 bases, J lost 0 bases, and 3 bases stayed unmatched. CDR3 in amino acids: CASSPRGLSNQPQHF. The CDR3 bases are TGTGCCAGCAGCCCTAGGGGGCTTAGCAATCAGCCCCAGCATTTT.

The chain uses TRBV28 and TRBJ1-1, with D perhaps TRBD1 (5 bases). Germline V gene lookup returns CDR1 MDHEN and CDR2 SYDVKM. There are 14 residues in the CDR3. V was cut by 7 bases and J by 1 base, with 13 bases left in between. The CDR3 loop reads CASTVDRANTEAFF. Written as DNA, the CDR3 is TGTGCCAGCACCGTAGACAGAGCGAACACTGAAGCTTTCTTT.

In this sample, this clonotype turned up a few times. V and J are TRBV20-1 and TRBJ1-5; D remains ambiguous. Germline assignment: CDR1 DFQATT and CDR2 SNEGSKA (reference sequence). Deletions cut 3 bases from V and 0 bases from J, with 12 bases between. The CDR3 spans 15 residues. This chain's CDR3 is CSASSELYSNQPQHF. In nucleotides, the CDR3 is TGCAGTGCTAGCTCGGAGCTTTATAGCAATCAGCCCCAGCATTTT.

This clonotype has more than one count but fewer than ten. V usage is TRBV20-1 and J usage is TRBJ2-5, with unresolved D. The CDR3 is 13 amino acids. Looked up from germline, CDR1 is DFQATT and CDR2 is SNEGSKA (reference sequence). V lost 0 bases, J lost 1 base, and 6 bases lay in between. CDR3 region: CSARDRFQETQYF. For the CDR3, the DNA is TGCAGTGCTAGAGATCGATTCCAAGAGACCCAGTACTTC.

This clonotype was picked up many times. The chain has TRBV7-2 and TRBJ2-5; D call uncertain. Germline loops: CDR1 SGHTA, CDR2 FQGNSA. The CDR3 runs 13 residues. Trimming pared 5 bases from V and 5 bases from J, leaving 12 bases between. The CDR3 sequence: CASSPLFGETQYF. CDR3 in DNA: TGTGCCAGCAGCCCTCTATTCGGGGAGACCCAGTACTTC.

The V call is TRBV27, the J call TRBJ2-5; the match to TRBD2 covers 8 bases. V was pared by 3 bases and J by 7 bases, with 10 bases of the junction left unmatched. CDR1 MNHEY and CDR2 SMNVEV come from the germline V gene (reference sequence). This CDR3 has 15 amino acids. CDR3 sequence (DNA): TGTGCCAGCAGTTTCCTTTTTGTAGCGGGGTCGACCCAGTACTTC. The encoded protein is CASSFLFVAGSTQYF.

This clonotype has just a few counts. This chain joins TRBV15 and TRBJ2-7; D is perhaps TRBD1 (6 bases). Looked up from germline, CDR1 is LNHNV and CDR2 is YYDKDF (reference sequence). The CDR3 covers 15 residues. The ends were cut back, 1 base at V and 2 bases at J, with 12 bases in the middle. CDR3 loop: CATSRVNTGTYEQYF. Here the CDR3 DNA reads TGTGCCACCAGCAGAGTGAATACAGGGACCTACGAGCAGTACTTC. Together with reference TRBV15 and TRBJ2-7, the CDR3 gives the full variable domain: DAMVIQNPRYQVTQFGKPVTLSCSQTLNHNVMYWYQQKSSQAPKLLFHYYDKDFNNEADTPDNFQSRRPNTSFCFLDIRSPGLGDTAMYLCATSRVNTGTYEQYFGPGTRLTVT.

This clonotype was counted only a few times. The chain employs TRBV29-1 and TRBJ2-7, with TRBD2 matching 7 bases. From germline, CDR1 is SQVTM and CDR2 ANQGSEA. Germline trimming cut 6 bases from V and 2 bases from J; bases unmatched to any gene: 7. The CDR3 runs 13 residues. The CDR3 is CSVREGRAYEQYF. CDR3 DNA: TGCAGCGTGAGGGAGGGAAGAGCCTACGAGCAGTACTTC.

This clonotype was recorded at least ten times. This chain joins TRBV28 and TRBJ2-5, with 11 positions matching TRBD1. Per the germline V gene, CDR1 is MDHEN and CDR2 is SYDVKM. The J segment lost 4 bases and the V segment lost 10 bases, leaving 8 bases of the junction unmatched. The CDR3 has 14 amino acids. CDR3 DNA sequence: TGTGCCACCCTCCGGGGGACAGGGGGAGAGACCCAGTACTTC. This encodes CATLRGTGGETQYF.

The chain recombines TRBV20-1 with TRBJ2-7; 8 bases match TRBD2. V lost 6 bases, J lost 2 bases, and 6 bases stayed unmatched. This CDR3 has 13 residues. Germline loops: CDR1 DFQATT, CDR2 SNEGSKA (reference sequence). CDR3 sequence (DNA): TGCAGTGCCGAGAGCGGGGGCGCCTACGAGCAGTACTTC. Its translation is CSAESGGAYEQYF.

The chain recombines TRBV5-1 with TRBJ1-5, with a weak D call TRBD1 (5 bases). Per the germline V gene, CDR1 is SGHRS and CDR2 is YFSETQ. The CDR3 covers 15 residues. V shed 4 bases and J shed 0 bases, with 11 bases lying between them. The CDR3 loop reads CASSQDGHSNQPQHF. Here the CDR3 DNA reads TGCGCCAGCAGCCAGGACGGACATAGCAATCAGCCCCAGCATTTT. The whole variable domain, filled in from reference TRBV5-1 and TRBJ1-5, reads KAGVTQTPRYLIKTRGQQVTLSCSPISGHRSVSWYQQTPGQGLQFLFEYFSETQRNKGNFPGRFSGRQFSNSRSEMNVSTLELGDSALYLCASSQDGHSNQPQHFGDGTRLSIL.

This clonotype was detected a few times. The genes are TRBV23-1 and TRBJ2-3; 7 nucleotides line up with TRBD2. TRBV23-1 carries the ORF label, with uncertain function. The CDR3 has 15 amino acids. J lost 0 bases, V lost 2 bases, and 2 bases had no gene match. The CDR3 DNA reads TGCGCCAGCAGTCAAGGGGGGGGGAGCACAGATACGCAGTATTTT. Translated: CASSQGGGSTDTQYF.